This record looks at one T cell receptor (beta chain) sequence and its context. The data stem from a study of blood T cell repertoires in COVID-19. Trimming left V 0 bases short and J 3 bases short, with 10 bases between. The length of the CDR3 is 15 residues. Germline V gene lookup returns CDR1 SGHDT and CDR2 YYEEEE. The assay was immunoSEQ multiplex PCR, and TCRdb's table has in-frame clones only and misses some. The table has about 170,000 clones, more than 70% seen once. Source material: peripheral blood. This receptor was obtained from a man aged 45-65 years with active or convalescent COVID-19. The V call is TRBV5-6, the J call TRBJ1-3, with D unresolved. CDR3 sequence reads: CASSLAGSYGNTIYF. In nucleotides, the CDR3 is TGTGCCAGCAGCTTGGCCGGGAGTTATGGAAACACCATATATTTT.